Below are 14 T cell receptor beta chains sequenced from a single sample in a study of identical twins (dated by TCRdb to the mid-2010s). Receptor libraries were prepared by 5' RACE. Instrument used: Illumina HiSeq 2000. In TCRdb, the public reads were trimmed at Q25 with fastp and aligned with MiXCR, with productive beta chains retained. Duplicate CDR3 protein sequences are folded into a single record with the most common DNA and genes. Within this sample are under 300,000 distinct CDR3 sequences, with over 9.5% of them counted one time only. Jointly, the top ten make up approximately 4% of the sample. This sample was also put to use in a study of yellow fever vaccine responses in identical twins.

Specimen: memory (CD45RO+) T cells sorted from blood. The sample's cell subset or site, from its label and the paper: CD45RO+ enriched T cells. These receptors all stem from a young woman in good health.

This clonotype occurred many times. The CDR3 region is CASSQVGGGALPYEQYF. DNA for the CDR3: TGTGCCAGCAGCCAAGTAGGCGGGGGGGCCCTTCCCTACGAGCAGTACTTC. The rearrangement uses TRBV4-2 and TRBJ2-7; 9 bases map to TRBD2. Germline-derived CDR1 and CDR2 are LGHNA and YNFKEQ. This CDR3 is 17 amino acids long. V shed 1 base, J shed 2 bases, and the junction held 9 bases outside the gene matches.

This clonotype was detected only a few times. The DNA of the CDR3 is TGCGCCAGCAGCTCCTCTGGACTACACTCCTACAATGAGCAGTTCTTC. Translation gives CASSSSGLHSYNEQFF. The chain is built from TRBV5-1 and TRBJ2-1; maybe TRBD2 (6 bases). The CDR3 has 16 residues. Germline values: CDR1 SGHRS, CDR2 YFSETQ. Trimming pared 3 bases from V and 0 bases from J, leaving 13 bases between.

This clonotype showed up just a few times. The chain combines TRBV7-7 with TRBJ2-2; 8 bases map to TRBD1. The CDR3 loop spans 13 amino acids. CDR1 is SSHAT and CDR2 is FNYEAQ in the germline V gene (reference sequence). CDR3 nucleotide sequence: TGTGCTAGCCGACCGGACAGGGCCGGGGAGCTGTTTTTT. It is translated as CASRPDRAGELFF.

This clonotype was detected a few times. The chain carries TRBV18 and TRBJ2-3; D unclear. There are 13 residues in the CDR3. Looked up from germline, CDR1 is KGHSH and CDR2 is LQKENI. The V end was cut by 8 bases, the J end by 2 bases, with 11 bases between. The DNA for the CDR3 is TGTGCCAGCATCCAAAAAGACACAGATACGCAGTATTTT. It translates to CASIQKDTDTQYF.

This clonotype appeared a few times. This chain links TRBV30 with TRBJ2-5, with a tentative D call TRBD2 (6 bases). V dropped 0 bases and J dropped 1 base, with 12 bases sitting between them. The CDR3 is 15 amino acids. Germline CDR1 GTSNPN, CDR2 SVGIG (reference sequence). CDR3 coding DNA: TGTGCCTGGAGTGTACTCGCGGGGAGCCAAGAGACCCAGTACTTC. It encodes CAWSVLAGSQETQYF.

This clonotype was seen ten or more times. V is TRBV29-1 and J is TRBJ2-1, with 8 bases lining up with TRBD2. After removal of 8 bases from V and 0 bases from J, the junction contained 3 bases not matched to a gene. Germline V gene data show CDR1 as SQVTM and CDR2 as ANQGSEA. The CDR3 contains 13 residues. The DNA of the CDR3 is TGCAGCACTAGCGGCAGCTCCTACAATGAGCAGTTCTTC. Its translation is CSTSGSSYNEQFF.

In this sample, this clonotype turned up many times. The V and J genes are TRBV7-2 and TRBJ2-2; 11 bases fit TRBD2. Germline trimming cut 2 bases from V and 6 bases from J; bases unmatched to any gene: 5. The CDR3 is made up of 16 amino acids. CDR1 is SGHTA, CDR2 FQGNSA, per germline. CDR3 sequence: CASSLHLAGGPGELFF. The CDR3 coding sequence is TGTGCCAGCAGCTTACACCTAGCGGGGGGCCCCGGGGAGCTGTTTTTT.

The sample holds a few counts of this clonotype. The rearrangement links TRBV4-1 to TRBJ2-1; 7 nucleotides agree with TRBD2. The CDR3 has 15 amino acids. V lost 2 bases to trimming and J lost 5 bases; unmatched junction nucleotides: 6. The V gene's germline CDR1 is MGHRA and CDR2 YSYEKL. The CDR3: CASSQMASGHNEQFF. In DNA, the CDR3 is TGCGCCAGCAGCCAAATGGCTAGCGGTCACAATGAGCAGTTCTTC.

Only a few counts were recorded for this clonotype. This chain links TRBV5-5 with TRBJ2-5; 9 bases fit TRBD1. The CDR3 is 16 amino acids. J gave up 4 bases and V 6 bases, and 13 bases lay outside the gene matches. Germline lookup yields CDR1 SGHKS and CDR2 YYEKEE (reference sequence). Here the CDR3 DNA reads TGTGCCAGCACCTTCCGGAGGACAGGGGAGGCAGAGACCCAGTACTTC. Protein: CASTFRRTGEAETQYF.

The genes are TRBV20-1 and TRBJ2-7; 9 nucleotides align to TRBD2. The germline gives CDR1 DFQATT, CDR2 SNEGSKA (reference sequence). Trimming removed 5 bases from V and 0 bases from J; junction bases left unmatched: 5. The CDR3 is 14 amino acids. The CDR3 sequence: CSAEAGGSSYEQYF. The CDR3 nucleotides read TGCAGTGCTGAGGCGGGGGGGAGCTCCTACGAGCAGTACTTC.

This clonotype was seen repeatedly, ten times or more. V is TRBV6-2 or TRBV6-3 and J is TRBJ2-7; D remains unclear. V was clipped by 3 bases and J by 3 bases, with 15 bases between them. Germline V gene data show CDR1 as MNHEY and CDR2 as SVGEGT. This CDR3 comprises 15 residues. The CDR3 protein is CASSYSRHLFYEQYF. The CDR3 DNA is TGTGCCAGCAGTTATTCCAGGCACCTATTCTACGAGCAGTACTTC.

The chain has TRBV12-3 or TRBV12-4 and TRBJ2-1, with 7 bases matching TRBD1. With 6 bases clipped from V and 8 bases from J, the junction kept 13 bases outside the gene matches. CDR3 size: 15 residues. This CDR3 reads CASSEGQTRTDEQFF. CDR3 bases: TGTGCCAGCAGCGAGGGACAGACGAGAACGGATGAGCAGTTCTTC.

This clonotype has just a few counts. The chain employs TRBV10-3 and TRBJ2-2, with 7 bases aligning to TRBD2. J was trimmed by 7 bases and V by 7 bases; bases with no gene match: 6. CDR1 ENHRY and CDR2 SYGVKD come from the germline V gene. CDR3 length: 13 amino acids. CDR3 bases: TGTGCCATCACTGGAAGCGGGGACGGGGAGCTGTTTTTT. As protein: CAITGSGDGELFF.

This clonotype was counted only a few times. The chain carries TRBV7-2 and TRBJ2-7, with 9 bases aligning to TRBD2. V gave up 0 bases and J gave up 6 bases; unmatched junction bases: 3. The CDR3 totals 14 residues. Germline V CDR1 and CDR2: SGHTA, FQGNSA. The DNA of the CDR3 is TGTGCCAGCAGCTTAGCGGGACTAGCACCCGAGCAGTACTTC. Amino acids: CASSLAGLAPEQYF.